This TCR beta chain originates from a study of Graves' ophthalmopathy and Graves' hyperthyroidism. The TCR beta CDR3 regions underwent amplification from RNA transcripts. A first-round RT-PCR used HTBI primers, followed by a second-round multiplex PCR. A single record per CDR3 protein comes from TCRdb applying MiXCR to the multiplex PCR reads. Of 400,000 to 450,000 distinct CDR3 sequences listed, roughly 21% are singletons. The CDR3 contains 13 residues. V was shortened by 2 bases and J by 1 base, with 7 bases between the two germline ends. Germline V gene sequence: CDR1 SGHRS, CDR2 YFSETQ. The sequence came from a woman aged 18-35 years with stable Graves' hyperthyroidism. The chain carries TRBV5-1 and TRBJ2-7; D is ambiguous. The specimen sequenced was peripheral blood. In nucleotides, the CDR3 is TGCGCCAGCAGCTTAAGGATTTCCTACGAGCAGTACTTC. It encodes CASSLRISYEQYF.